This TCR beta chain derives from a study of blood T cell repertoires in COVID-19. Study-level background: Researchers got acute and convalescent COVID-19 samples from the United States, Italy and Spain. PBMCs, B-cell-depleted T cells, or T cells were the source of the cDNA or gDNA that made up the material.

Authors' data handling: Quantification of nucleated cells was approximated via reference gene primer amplification. The method was immunoSEQ multiplex PCR; TCRdb's version includes in-frame clones alone and lacks a portion of them. V and J calls and clone size are copied from that table; D and trimming were computed from the DNA. Of tens of thousands of clones in the sample, 88% were seen once. V lost 7 bases, J lost 3 bases, and 9 bases stayed unmatched. The CDR3 is made up of 15 amino acids. In germline, CDR1 is SNHLY, CDR2 FYNNEI. This TCR derives from a man aged 65 to 85 with acute or convalescent COVID-19. The chain is built from TRBV2 and TRBJ2-5; 9 bases match TRBD2. Sequencing was carried out using peripheral blood. Here the CDR3 reads CASTGASGTEETQYF. The CDR3 nucleotides are TGTGCCAGCACTGGGGCTAGCGGGACCGAAGAGACCCAGTACTTC.